The 19 T cell receptor beta chains below were found in one sample sequenced in a study of PD-1 blockade in classical Hodgkin lymphoma. Clones were sequenced by immunoSEQ multiplex PCR, and TCRdb holds only the in-frame ones, with some missing. In the table there are 21,000 or so clones, about four fifths of which are singletons. All the patients suffered relapse after autologous stem cell transplantation, and brentuximab vedotin exposure differed. Sequenced here: peripheral blood mononuclear cells (PBMCs), sampled before the second cycle of nivolumab. These receptor sequences come from a human donor with classical Hodgkin lymphoma.

V gene TRBV6-6 combines with J gene TRBJ2-5; 8 bases are shared with TRBD1. CDR3 size: 15 residues. The germline CDR1 and CDR2 sequences are MNHNY and SVGAGI (reference sequence). Germline trimming cut 2 bases from V and 5 bases from J; bases unmatched to any gene: 7. CDR3 residues: CASSYGGQGLETQYF. The CDR3 DNA reads TGTGCCAGCAGTTACGGCGGACAGGGCTTGGAGACCCAGTACTTC.

The rearrangement links TRBV5-1 to TRBJ1-2; 11 bases line up with TRBD1. The V gene end was trimmed by 0 bases and the J gene end by 7 bases; junction bases not matched to a gene: 11. In germline, CDR1 is SGHRS, CDR2 YFSETQ. CDR3 length: 17 residues. The CDR3 region is CASSLEIPGQGGGGYTF. CDR3 in DNA: TGCGCCAGCAGCTTGGAGATACCGGGACAGGGGGGAGGTGGCTACACCTTC.

The V call is TRBV7-2, the J call TRBJ2-3; D is tentatively TRBD1 or TRBD2 (5 bases each). CDR3 size: 16 residues. The germline V and J ends were trimmed by 5 bases and 11 bases, with 26 bases remaining between them. Germline CDR1 SGHTA, CDR2 FQGNSA. The CDR3 DNA reads as TGTGCCAGCAGCCCTATGTTGGGGGAACGGGGTAGTGGGCAGTATTTT. It is translated as CASSPMLGERGSGQYF.

The chain is built from TRBV28 and TRBJ1-5; D is perhaps TRBD1 (6 bases). Germline V CDR1 and CDR2: MDHEN, SYDVKM. Trimming stripped 6 bases from V and 2 bases from J, with 17 bases between. The CDR3 is 16 amino acids. The CDR3 DNA follows: TGTGCCAGCAGAAAACAGGGAATGGCGGGCAATCAGCCCCAGCATTTT. Protein product: CASRKQGMAGNQPQHF. Based on the CDR3 plus reference TRBV28 and TRBJ1-5, the full variable domain is DVKVTQSSRYLVKRTGEKVFLECVQDMDHENMFWYRQDPGLGLRLIYFSYDVKMKEKGDIPEGYSVSREKKERFSLILESASTNQTSMYLCASRKQGMAGNQPQHFGDGTRLSIL.

This chain joins TRBV6-1 and TRBJ1-3, with no clear D. This CDR3 has 15 residues. CDR1 and CDR2 (germline): MNHNS, SASEGT. Trimming took 1 base from V and 4 from J, leaving 11 bases between them. The CDR3, as DNA: TGTGCCAGCAGTGAAGGGGCGGGCTCCGGAAACACCATATATTTT. Protein sequence: CASSEGAGSGNTIYF.

This clone has only one observation. The rearrangement joins TRBV2 to TRBJ1-1, with D maybe TRBD1 (6 bases). The CDR3 extends over 16 amino acids. Germline V gene data show CDR1 as SNHLY and CDR2 as FYNNEI. The germline V and J ends were trimmed by 6 bases and 7 bases, with 24 bases remaining between them. The CDR3 loop is CASSLSITGPIGEAFF. CDR3 DNA sequence: TGTGCCAGCAGCTTATCAATTACAGGGCCAATTGGTGAAGCTTTCTTT.

The gene calls are TRBV7-2 and TRBJ2-1; 11 bases fit TRBD2. From germline, CDR1 is SGHTA and CDR2 FQGNSA. V shed 5 bases, J shed 4 bases, and the junction held 4 bases outside the gene matches. This CDR3 contains 15 residues. DNA for the CDR3: TGTGCCAGCAGCACCGGGACTAGCGGTTACAATGAGCAGTTCTTC. It specifies CASSTGTSGYNEQFF.

This rearrangement joins TRBV30 to TRBJ2-2; either TRBD1 or TRBD2 may supply D (5 bases each). This CDR3 contains 11 residues. CDR1 and CDR2 (germline): GTSNPN, SVGIG (reference sequence). V lost 8 bases and J 6 bases, leaving 10 bases between the germline ends. The CDR3 bases are TGTGCCCCCGGGGCCCCCGGGGAGCTGTTTTTT. Protein: CAPGAPGELFF.

V is TRBV29-1 and J is TRBJ1-5, with a possible D match to TRBD1 (6 bases). Germline V lookup: CDR1 SQVTM, CDR2 ANQGSEA. This CDR3 has 12 residues. Trimming left V 4 bases short and J 8 bases short, with 12 bases between. DNA of the CDR3: TGCAGCGTTGCTTACACAGGGAAGCCCCAGCATTTT. It specifies CSVAYTGKPQHF.

This clone was detected only a few times. V is TRBV7-8 and J is TRBJ1-5, with D unclear. In germline, CDR1 is SGHVS, CDR2 FQNEAQ. The CDR3 length is 13 residues. V lost 1 base to trimming and J lost 2 bases, with 3 bases between them. CDR3 nucleotides: TGTGCCAGCAGCTTAGACGGCAATCAGCCCCAGCATTTT. Amino acid sequence: CASSLDGNQPQHF.

The chain links TRBV6-5 to TRBJ1-2; 11 nucleotides match TRBD1. V lost 0 bases, J lost 3 bases, and 3 bases stayed unmatched. The germline gives CDR1 MNHEY, CDR2 SVGAGI. CDR3 length equals 16 residues. The CDR3 spells CASSYSWTGGDYGYTF. CDR3 DNA sequence: TGTGCCAGCAGTTACTCATGGACAGGGGGCGACTATGGCTACACCTTC.

The V gene is TRBV19, the J gene TRBJ2-1; D possibly matches TRBD1 or TRBD2 (5 bases each). Germline V gives CDR1 LNHDA, CDR2 SQIVND (reference sequence). Deletions cut 5 bases from V and 2 bases from J, with 10 bases between. The CDR3 sequence is 14 residues long. The chain's CDR3 is CASSSRDPYNEQFF. Written as DNA, the CDR3 is TGTGCCAGTAGTTCACGGGACCCCTACAATGAGCAGTTCTTC.

The rearrangement joins TRBV5-8 to TRBJ2-7; the match to TRBD1 covers 8 bases. The germline gives CDR1 SGHTS, CDR2 YDEGEE. V shed 0 bases, J shed 4 bases, and the junction held 9 bases outside the gene matches. The CDR3 runs 16 residues. CDR3: CASSLGTGFLFYEQYF. In nucleotides, the CDR3 is TGTGCCAGCAGCTTGGGGACAGGGTTTTTGTTTTACGAGCAGTACTTC. Together with reference TRBV5-8 and TRBJ2-7, the CDR3 gives the full variable domain: EAGVTQSPTHLIKTRGQQATLRCSPISGHTSVYWYQQALGLGLQFLLWYDEGEERNRGNFPPRFSGRQFPNYSSELNVNALELEDSALYLCASSLGTGFLFYEQYFGPGTRLTVT.

V usage is TRBV10-1 and J usage is TRBJ1-2; possibly TRBD1 for D (6 bases). This CDR3 is built from 15 residues. V gave up 2 bases and J gave up 7 bases, with 17 bases separating them. Per germline, CDR1 WNHNN and CDR2 SYGVQD (reference sequence). Here the CDR3 reads CASSEGGPGRVGYTF. The CDR3 DNA sequence: TGCGCCAGCAGTGAGGGGGGGCCAGGGCGGGTTGGCTACACCTTC.

The chain recombines TRBV11-3 with TRBJ2-5; 8 bases agree with TRBD2. The CDR3 totals 16 residues. V lost 5 bases and J lost 0; bases outside the gene matches: 8. Germline CDR1 and CDR2: SGHNT and YENEEA. In DNA form, the CDR3 reads TGTGCCAGCAGCCAAGGGGCGGGAGGATACCAAGAGACCCAGTACTTC. This encodes CASSQGAGGYQETQYF.

The chain recombines TRBV4-1 with TRBJ2-1, with D perhaps TRBD2 (5 bases). The CDR3 is 13 amino acids. Per the germline V gene, CDR1 is MGHRA and CDR2 is YSYEKL. Trimming pared 3 bases from V and 3 bases from J, leaving 6 bases between. This chain's CDR3 is CASSQRDYNEQFF. DNA for the CDR3: TGCGCCAGCAGCCAGAGGGACTACAATGAGCAGTTCTTC.

This clone was counted a few times. The rearrangement uses TRBV28 and TRBJ2-3, with D unresolved. The CDR3 is 11 amino acids. V gave up 7 bases and J gave up 7 bases, with 9 bases separating them. CDR1 MDHEN and CDR2 SYDVKM come from the germline V gene. The CDR3 DNA reads TGTGCCAGCACCAAGAGTTATACGCAGTATTTT. Its translation is CASTKSYTQYF. Drawing the rest from reference TRBV28 and TRBJ2-3, the complete variable domain is DVKVTQSSRYLVKRTGEKVFLECVQDMDHENMFWYRQDPGLGLRLIYFSYDVKMKEKGDIPEGYSVSREKKERFSLILESASTNQTSMYLCASTKSYTQYFGPGTRLTVL.

In DNA form, the CDR3 reads TGTGCCACCAGCGGGGTTAGTAGGAACACTGAAGCTTTCTTT. Encoded protein: CATSGVSRNTEAFF. The chain has TRBV15 and TRBJ1-1; no clear D. This CDR3 region has 14 residues. The V gene's germline CDR1 is LNHNV and CDR2 YYDKDF (reference sequence). The V end lost 5 bases, the J end lost 1 base, and 11 bases lay between the germline ends.

The chain employs TRBV18 and TRBJ1-4, with 8 bases fitting TRBD1. Germline values: CDR1 KGHSH, CDR2 LQKENI. The CDR3 covers 13 residues. J lost 8 bases, V lost 5 bases, and 4 bases had no gene match. CDR3 sequence reads: CASSDRGPEKLFF. In DNA form, the CDR3 reads TGTGCCAGCTCAGACAGGGGCCCCGAAAAACTGTTTTTT.